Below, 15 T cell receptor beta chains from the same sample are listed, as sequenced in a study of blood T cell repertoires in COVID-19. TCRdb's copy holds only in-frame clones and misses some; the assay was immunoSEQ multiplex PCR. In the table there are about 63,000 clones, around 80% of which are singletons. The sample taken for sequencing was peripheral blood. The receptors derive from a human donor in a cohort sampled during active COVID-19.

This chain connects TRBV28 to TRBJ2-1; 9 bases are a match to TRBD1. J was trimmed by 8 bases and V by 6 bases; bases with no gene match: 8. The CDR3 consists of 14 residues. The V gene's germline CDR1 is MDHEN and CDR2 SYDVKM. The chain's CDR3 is CASRLGQGRHEQFF. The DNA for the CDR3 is TGTGCCAGCAGACTCGGACAGGGGCGCCATGAGCAGTTCTTC.

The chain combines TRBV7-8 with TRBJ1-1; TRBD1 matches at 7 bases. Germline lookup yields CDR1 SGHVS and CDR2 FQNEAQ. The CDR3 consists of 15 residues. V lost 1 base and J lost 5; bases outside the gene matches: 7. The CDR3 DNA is TGTGCCAGCAGCTTAGGCACAGGGGTTGGGACTGAAGCTTTCTTT. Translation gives CASSLGTGVGTEAFF.

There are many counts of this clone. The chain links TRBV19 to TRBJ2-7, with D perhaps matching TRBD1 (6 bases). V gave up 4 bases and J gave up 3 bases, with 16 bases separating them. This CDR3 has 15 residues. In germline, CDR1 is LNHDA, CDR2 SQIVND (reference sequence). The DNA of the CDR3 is TGTGCCAGTAGTAAAGGGGACAAAACCATCTACGAGCAGTACTTC. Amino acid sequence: CASSKGDKTIYEQYF.

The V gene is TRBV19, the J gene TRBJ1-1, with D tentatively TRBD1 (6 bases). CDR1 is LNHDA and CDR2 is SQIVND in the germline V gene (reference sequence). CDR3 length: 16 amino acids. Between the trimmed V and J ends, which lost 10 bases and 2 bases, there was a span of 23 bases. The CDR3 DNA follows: TGTGCCACCACTACAGGGATGCGGGGGGTTAACACTGAAGCTTTCTTT. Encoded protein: CATTTGMRGVNTEAFF.

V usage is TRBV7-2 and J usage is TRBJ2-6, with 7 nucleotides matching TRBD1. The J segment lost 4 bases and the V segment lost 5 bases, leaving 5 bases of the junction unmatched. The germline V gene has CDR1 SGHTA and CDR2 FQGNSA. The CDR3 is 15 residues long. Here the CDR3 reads CASSLQGRGANVLTF. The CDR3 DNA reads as TGTGCCAGCAGCCTACAGGGGAGAGGGGCCAACGTCCTGACTTTC.

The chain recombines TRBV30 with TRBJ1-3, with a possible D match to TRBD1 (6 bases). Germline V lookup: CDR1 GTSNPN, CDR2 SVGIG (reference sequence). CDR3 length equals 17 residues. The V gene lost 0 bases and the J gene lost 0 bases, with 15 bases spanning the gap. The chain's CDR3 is CAWSVLGLGASGNTIYF. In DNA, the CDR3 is TGTGCCTGGAGTGTACTCGGGTTGGGGGCCTCTGGAAACACCATATATTTT. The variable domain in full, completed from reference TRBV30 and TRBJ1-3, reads SQTIHQWPATLVQPVGSPLSLECTVEGTSNPNLYWYRQAAGRGLQLLFYSVGIGQISSEVPQNLSASRPQDRQFILSSKKLLLSDSGFYLCAWSVLGLGASGNTIYFGEGSWLTVV.

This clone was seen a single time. As DNA, the CDR3 is TGCGCCAGCAGCCAAGGGCCCGTTTCTAGTACCGAGCAGTACTTC. Translation gives CASSQGPVSSTEQYF. The chain couples TRBV4-1 to TRBJ2-7, with D unclear. Looked up from germline, CDR1 is MGHRA and CDR2 is YSYEKL. Trimming pared 1 base from V and 6 bases from J, leaving 16 bases between. This CDR3 region has 15 residues.

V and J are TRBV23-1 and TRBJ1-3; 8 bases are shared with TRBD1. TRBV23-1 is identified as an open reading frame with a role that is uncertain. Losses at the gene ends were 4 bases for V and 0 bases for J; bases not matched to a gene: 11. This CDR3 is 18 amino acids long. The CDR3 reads CASSLSVGDRSSGNTIYF. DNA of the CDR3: TGCGCCAGCAGTCTTTCAGTGGGGGACAGGAGCTCTGGAAACACCATATATTTT.

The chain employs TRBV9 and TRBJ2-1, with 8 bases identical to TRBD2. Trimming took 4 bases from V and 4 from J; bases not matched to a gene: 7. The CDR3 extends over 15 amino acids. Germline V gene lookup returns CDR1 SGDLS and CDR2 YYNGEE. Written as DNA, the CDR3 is TGTGCCAGCAGCCCAACTAGCGGTACTTACAATGAGCAGTTCTTC. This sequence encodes CASSPTSGTYNEQFF.

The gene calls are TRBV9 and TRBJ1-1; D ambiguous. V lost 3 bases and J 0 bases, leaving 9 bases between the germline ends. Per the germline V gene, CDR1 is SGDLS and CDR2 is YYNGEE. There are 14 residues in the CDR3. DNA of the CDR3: TGTGCCAGCAGCGACCCGAGGATGAACACTGAAGCTTTCTTT. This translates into CASSDPRMNTEAFF.

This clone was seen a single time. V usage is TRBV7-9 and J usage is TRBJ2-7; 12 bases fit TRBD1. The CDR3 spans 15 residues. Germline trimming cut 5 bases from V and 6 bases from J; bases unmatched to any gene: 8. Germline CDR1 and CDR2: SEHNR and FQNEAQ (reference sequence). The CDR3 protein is CASSPRDRGRAEQYF. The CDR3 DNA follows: TGTGCCAGCAGCCCCCGGGACAGGGGGCGGGCCGAGCAGTACTTC.

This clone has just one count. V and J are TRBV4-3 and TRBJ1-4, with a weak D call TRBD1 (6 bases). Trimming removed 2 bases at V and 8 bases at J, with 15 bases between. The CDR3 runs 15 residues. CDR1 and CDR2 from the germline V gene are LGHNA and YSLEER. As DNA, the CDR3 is TGCGCCAGCAGCCAATACGACAGGACCGGGGAAAAACTGTTTTTT. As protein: CASSQYDRTGEKLFF.

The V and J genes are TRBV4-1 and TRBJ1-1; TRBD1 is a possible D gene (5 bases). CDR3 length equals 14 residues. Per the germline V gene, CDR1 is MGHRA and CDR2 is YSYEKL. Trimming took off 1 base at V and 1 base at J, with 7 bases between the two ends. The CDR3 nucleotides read TGCGCCAGCAGCCAAGTGGGGGGGAACACTGAAGCTTTCTTT. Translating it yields CASSQVGGNTEAFF.

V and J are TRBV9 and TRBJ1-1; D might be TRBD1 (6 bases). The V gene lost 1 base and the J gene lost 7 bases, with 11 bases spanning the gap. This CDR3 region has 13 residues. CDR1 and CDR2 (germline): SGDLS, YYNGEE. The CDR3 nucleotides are TGTGCCAGCAGCGTAAGGGGGAGAGATGAAGCTTTCTTT. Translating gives CASSVRGRDEAFF.

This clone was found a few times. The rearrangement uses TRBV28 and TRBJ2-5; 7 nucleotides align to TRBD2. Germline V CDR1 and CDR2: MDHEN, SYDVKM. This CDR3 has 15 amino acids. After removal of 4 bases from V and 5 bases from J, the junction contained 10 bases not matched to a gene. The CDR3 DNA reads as TGTGCCAGCAGTTCTCAGAGGACTAGGGAGGAGACCCAGTACTTC. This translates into CASSSQRTREETQYF.